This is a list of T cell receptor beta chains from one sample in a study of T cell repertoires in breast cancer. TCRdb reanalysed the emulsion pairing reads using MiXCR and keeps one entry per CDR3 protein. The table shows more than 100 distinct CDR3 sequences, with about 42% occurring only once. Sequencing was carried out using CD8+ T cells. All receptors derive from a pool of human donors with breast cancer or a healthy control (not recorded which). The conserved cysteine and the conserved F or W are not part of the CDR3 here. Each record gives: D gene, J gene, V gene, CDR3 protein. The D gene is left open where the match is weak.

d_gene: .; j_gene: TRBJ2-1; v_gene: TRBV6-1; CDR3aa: ASSGRTITYNEQF
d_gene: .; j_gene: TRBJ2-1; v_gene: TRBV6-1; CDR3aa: ASSARTHSYNEQF
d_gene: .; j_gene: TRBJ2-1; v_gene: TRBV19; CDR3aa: ASSIVYSTDTQS
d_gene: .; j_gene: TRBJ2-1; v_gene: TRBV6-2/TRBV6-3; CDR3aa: ASSYSLGYEQF
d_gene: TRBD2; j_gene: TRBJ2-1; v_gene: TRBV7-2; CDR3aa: ASSLDAAGEFNEQF
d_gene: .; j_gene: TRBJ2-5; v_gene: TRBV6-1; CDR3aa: ASRPLATKETQY
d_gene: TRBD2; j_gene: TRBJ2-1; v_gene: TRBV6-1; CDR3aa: ERKGRAINNEQF
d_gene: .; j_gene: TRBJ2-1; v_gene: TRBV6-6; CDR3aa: ASNERANNNEQF
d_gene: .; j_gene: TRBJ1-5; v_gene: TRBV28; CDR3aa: ASSLQNNPQH
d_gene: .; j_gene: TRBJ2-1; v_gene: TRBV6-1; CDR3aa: ASSARTPPYNEQF
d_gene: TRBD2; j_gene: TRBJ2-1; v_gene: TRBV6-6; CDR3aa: ASNGRAINNEQF
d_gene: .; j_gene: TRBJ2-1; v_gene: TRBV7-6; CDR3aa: ARSSEGQLDEQF
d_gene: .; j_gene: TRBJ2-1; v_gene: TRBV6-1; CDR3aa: DSARTHSYNEQF
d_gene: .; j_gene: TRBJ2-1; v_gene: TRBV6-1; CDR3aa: AFSSRTHSYNEQF
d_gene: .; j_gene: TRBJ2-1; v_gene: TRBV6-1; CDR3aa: ASSDRTHTYNEQF
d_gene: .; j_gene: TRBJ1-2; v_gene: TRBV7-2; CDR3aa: ASSLAGGANYGYT
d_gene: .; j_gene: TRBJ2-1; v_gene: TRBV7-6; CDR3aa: AGSSEGQLDEQF
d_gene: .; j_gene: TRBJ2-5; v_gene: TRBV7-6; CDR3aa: ASSIQETQY
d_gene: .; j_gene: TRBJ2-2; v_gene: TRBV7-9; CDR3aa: ASSPRANPGGLF
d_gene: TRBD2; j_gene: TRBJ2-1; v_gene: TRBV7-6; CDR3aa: ASSQLTSGIYNEQF
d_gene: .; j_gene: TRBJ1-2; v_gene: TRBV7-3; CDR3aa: ASSLNGGYGYT
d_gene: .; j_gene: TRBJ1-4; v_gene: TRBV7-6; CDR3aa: ASAPTANEKLF
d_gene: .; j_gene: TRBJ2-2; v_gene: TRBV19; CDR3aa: ACRTRGPPDGELF
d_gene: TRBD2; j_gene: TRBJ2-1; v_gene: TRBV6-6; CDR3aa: ASNGRTINNERF
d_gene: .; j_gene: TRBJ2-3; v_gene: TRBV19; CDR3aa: EGSIVYSTDKQY
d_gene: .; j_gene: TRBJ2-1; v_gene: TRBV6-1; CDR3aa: AGSGRAHSYNEQL
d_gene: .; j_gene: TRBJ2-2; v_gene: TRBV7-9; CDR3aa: TSSPRANTGAV
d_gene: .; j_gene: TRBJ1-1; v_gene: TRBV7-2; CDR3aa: ASSRQGNTEAF
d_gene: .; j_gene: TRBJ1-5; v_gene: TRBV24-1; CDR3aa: ATSDGWRNQPQH
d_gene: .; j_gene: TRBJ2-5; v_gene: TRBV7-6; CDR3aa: ASSIQETQC
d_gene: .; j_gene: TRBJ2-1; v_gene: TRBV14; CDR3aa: ASSQGTSLDNEQF
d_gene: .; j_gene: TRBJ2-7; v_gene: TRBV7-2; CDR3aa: ASRSPGSYEQY
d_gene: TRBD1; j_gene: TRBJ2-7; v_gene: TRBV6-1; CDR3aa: ASSPDRARYEQY
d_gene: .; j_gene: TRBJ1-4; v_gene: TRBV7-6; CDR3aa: ASSELTDNEKLF
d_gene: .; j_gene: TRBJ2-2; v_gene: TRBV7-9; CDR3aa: ASSPRANTGEL
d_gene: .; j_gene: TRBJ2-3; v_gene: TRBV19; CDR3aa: ASSIVYSTDKKY